A selection of T cell receptor beta chains follows, all from one sample in a study of blood T cell repertoires in COVID-19. Profiled with immunoSEQ multiplex PCR; TCRdb holds only in-frame clones, not every one. The profile covers hundreds of thousands of clones, with about 73% appearing a single time and approximately 3.2% taken by the ten largest. The specimen was peripheral blood. The receptors derive from a woman older than 75 with acute or convalescent COVID-19. CDR3s include the opening cysteine and the closing phenylalanine or tryptophan. Fields, in order: clone size, CDR3 length, D gene, J gene, V gene, CDR3 DNA, CDR3 protein. A D gene is named only where the DNA matches it firmly. Expanded clones are given a class, and other clones once, few, many or no size at all.

size: NA; length: 15; D: NA; J: TRBJ1-2; V: TRBV5-1; DNA: TGCGCCAGCAGCCTAGGGACACCTAATAACTATGGCTACACCTTC; CDR3: CASSLGTPNNYGYTF
size: NA; length: 15; D: NA; J: TRBJ1-3; V: TRBV19; DNA: TGTGCCAGTAGCCCGGACACGACCCCAGGAAACACCATATATTTT; CDR3: CASSPDTTPGNTIYF
size: few; length: 12; D: TRBD1; J: TRBJ1-2; V: TRBV12-3/TRBV12-4; DNA: TGTGCCAGCACCCCCGACAGGGTTGGCTACACCTTC; CDR3: CASTPDRVGYTF
size: NA; length: 13; D: NA; J: TRBJ2-3; V: TRBV7-2; DNA: TGTGCCAGCAGCTTCCGCGGAACAGATACGCAGTATTTT; CDR3: CASSFRGTDTQYF
size: NA; length: 15; D: TRBD1; J: TRBJ1-5; V: TRBV27; DNA: TGTGCCAGCAGTACCACCCGGGACAGGTTGCAGCCCCAGCATTTT; CDR3: CASSTTRDRLQPQHF
size: NA; length: 14; D: NA; J: TRBJ2-2; V: TRBV27; DNA: TGTGCCAGCAGTTTGAGGGGAGGCACCGGGGAGCTGTTTTTT; CDR3: CASSLRGGTGELFF
size: NA; length: 18; D: TRBD2; J: TRBJ2-5; V: TRBV5-4; DNA: TGTGCCAGCAGCCGATGGACTAGCGGGGGGGCCGGTGGAAAGACCCAGTACTTC; CDR3: CASSRWTSGGAGGKTQYF
size: NA; length: 14; D: NA; J: TRBJ1-1; V: TRBV19; DNA: TGTGCCAGTAGTAGCGGGACTGTGAACACTGAAGCTTTCTTT; CDR3: CASSSGTVNTEAFF
size: NA; length: 14; D: TRBD1; J: TRBJ1-1; V: TRBV7-2; DNA: TGTGCCAGCAGCTTAGGACAGGGGAGCACTGAAGCTTTCTTT; CDR3: CASSLGQGSTEAFF
size: NA; length: 14; D: TRBD1; J: TRBJ2-2; V: TRBV29-1; DNA: TGCAGCGGGGGGGACAGGTTGAACACCGGGGAGCTGTTTTTT; CDR3: CSGGDRLNTGELFF
size: once; length: 15; D: TRBD2; J: TRBJ2-7; V: TRBV13; DNA: TGTGCCAGCAGGAAGTCGGGGGAGGGTTTTTACGAGCAGTACTTC; CDR3: CASRKSGEGFYEQYF
size: NA; length: 15; D: NA; J: TRBJ2-5; V: TRBV5-1; DNA: TGCGCCAGCTCATCAGCGGGTAGAGATCAAGAGACCCAGTACTTC; CDR3: CASSSAGRDQETQYF
size: once; length: 14; D: TRBD1; J: TRBJ1-2; V: TRBV7-9; DNA: TGTGCCAGCAGCTTAGTTATGACAGGGAGTGGCTACACCTTC; CDR3: CASSLVMTGSGYTF
size: NA; length: 17; D: NA; J: TRBJ1-3; V: TRBV3-1/TRBV3-2; DNA: TGTGCCAGCAGCCAAGAGGGCAGGACAGACTCTGGAAACACCATATATTTT; CDR3: CASSQEGRTDSGNTIYF
size: NA; length: 12; D: NA; J: TRBJ2-3; V: TRBV5-5; DNA: TGTGCCAGCACCCAGGTGGGAGATACGCAGTATTTT; CDR3: CASTQVGDTQYF
size: many; length: 15; D: NA; J: TRBJ1-1; V: TRBV6-4; DNA: TGTGCCAGCAGTGACTCGATAGGGAGCTACACTGAAGCTTTCTTT; CDR3: CASSDSIGSYTEAFF
size: many; length: 13; D: NA; J: TRBJ2-5; V: TRBV19; DNA: TGTGCCAGTAGTAGGCAAGTTTCGGGGACCCAGTACTTC; CDR3: CASSRQVSGTQYF
size: NA; length: 12; D: NA; J: TRBJ2-7; V: TRBV10-3; DNA: TGTGCCATCAGTCATGGAGAGTACGAGCAGTACTTC; CDR3: CAISHGEYEQYF
size: NA; length: 16; D: TRBD1; J: TRBJ1-1; V: TRBV9; DNA: TGTGCCAGCAGCGACTCGGGACAGGGGGTCGACACTGAAGCTTTCTTT; CDR3: CASSDSGQGVDTEAFF
size: few; length: 16; D: TRBD1; J: TRBJ1-5; V: TRBV7-9; DNA: TGTGCCAGCAGCTTAGCCACAGGGGCTGGGAATCAGCCCCAGCATTTT; CDR3: CASSLATGAGNQPQHF
size: NA; length: 17; D: TRBD1; J: TRBJ2-5; V: TRBV4-1; DNA: TGCGCCAGCAGCCTAAACCGCGACAGGGGTAGCGGAGAGACCCAGTACTTC; CDR3: CASSLNRDRGSGETQYF
size: NA; length: 15; D: TRBD1; J: TRBJ2-3; V: TRBV5-1; DNA: TGCGCCAGCAGCTTGTGGGGGACAGACACAGATACGCAGTATTTT; CDR3: CASSLWGTDTDTQYF
size: NA; length: 18; D: TRBD2; J: TRBJ2-3; V: TRBV9; DNA: TGTGCCAGCAGCGTAGATCTTCGAGGAGCGGGGGACACAGATACGCAGTATTTT; CDR3: CASSVDLRGAGDTDTQYF